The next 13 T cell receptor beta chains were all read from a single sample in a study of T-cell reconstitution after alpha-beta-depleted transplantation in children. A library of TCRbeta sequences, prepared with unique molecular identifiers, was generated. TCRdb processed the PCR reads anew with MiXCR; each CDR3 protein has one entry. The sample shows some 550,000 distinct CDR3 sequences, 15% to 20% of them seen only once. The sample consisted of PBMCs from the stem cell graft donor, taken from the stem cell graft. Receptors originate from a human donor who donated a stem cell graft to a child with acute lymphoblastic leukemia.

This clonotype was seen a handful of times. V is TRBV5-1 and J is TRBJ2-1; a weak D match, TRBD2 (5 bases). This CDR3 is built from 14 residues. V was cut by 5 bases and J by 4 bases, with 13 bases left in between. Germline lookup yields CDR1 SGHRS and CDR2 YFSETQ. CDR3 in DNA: TGCGCCAGCAGGGATCTTCAGCGGTACAATGAGCAGTTCTTC. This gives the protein CASRDLQRYNEQFF.

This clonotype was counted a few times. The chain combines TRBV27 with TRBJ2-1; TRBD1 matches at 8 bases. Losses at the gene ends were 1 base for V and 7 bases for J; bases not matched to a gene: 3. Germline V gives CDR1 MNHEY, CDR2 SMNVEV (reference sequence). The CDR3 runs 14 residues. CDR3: CASSLYRGNNEQFF. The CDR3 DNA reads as TGTGCCAGCAGTTTATACAGGGGGAATAATGAGCAGTTCTTC.

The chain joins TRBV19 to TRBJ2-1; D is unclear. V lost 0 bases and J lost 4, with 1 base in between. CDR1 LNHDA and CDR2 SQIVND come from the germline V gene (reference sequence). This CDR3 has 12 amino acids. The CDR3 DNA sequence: TGTGCCAGTAGTATAGAGTACAATGAGCAGTTCTTC. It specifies CASSIEYNEQFF.

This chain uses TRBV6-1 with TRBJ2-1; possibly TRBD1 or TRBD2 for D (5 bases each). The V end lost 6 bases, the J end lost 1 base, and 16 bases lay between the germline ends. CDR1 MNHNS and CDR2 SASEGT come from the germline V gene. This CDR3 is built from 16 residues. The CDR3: CASRAWGRLSYNEQFF. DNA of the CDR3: TGTGCCAGCAGAGCTTGGGGGAGATTGTCCTACAATGAGCAGTTCTTC.

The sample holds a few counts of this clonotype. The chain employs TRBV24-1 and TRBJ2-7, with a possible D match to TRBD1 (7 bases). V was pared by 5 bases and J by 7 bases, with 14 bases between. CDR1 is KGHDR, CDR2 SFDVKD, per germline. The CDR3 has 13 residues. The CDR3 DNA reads TGTGCCACCAGTGCGGAGGGACAGCGAGAGCAGTACTTC. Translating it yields CATSAEGQREQYF.

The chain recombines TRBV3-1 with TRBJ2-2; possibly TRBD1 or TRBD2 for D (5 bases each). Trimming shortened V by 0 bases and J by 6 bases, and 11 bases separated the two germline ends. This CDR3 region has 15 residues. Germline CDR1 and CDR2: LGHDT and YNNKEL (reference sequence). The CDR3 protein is CASSQDRWGSGELFF. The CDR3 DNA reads TGTGCCAGCAGCCAAGATCGGTGGGGGTCCGGGGAGCTGTTTTTT.

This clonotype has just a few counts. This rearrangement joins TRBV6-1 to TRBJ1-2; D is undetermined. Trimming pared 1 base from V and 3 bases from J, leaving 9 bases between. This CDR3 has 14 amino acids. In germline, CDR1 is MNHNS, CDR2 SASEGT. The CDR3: CASSEEARYYGYTF. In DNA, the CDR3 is TGTGCCAGCAGTGAAGAAGCTCGGTACTATGGCTACACCTTC.

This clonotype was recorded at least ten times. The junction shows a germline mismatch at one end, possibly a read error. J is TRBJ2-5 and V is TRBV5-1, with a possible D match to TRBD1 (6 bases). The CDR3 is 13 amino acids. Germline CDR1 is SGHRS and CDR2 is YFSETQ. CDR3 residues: CASSFTGKETQYF. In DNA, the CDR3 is TGTGCCAGCAGCTTTACAGGGAAGGAGACCCAGTACTTC. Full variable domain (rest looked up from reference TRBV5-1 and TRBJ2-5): KAGVTQTPRYLIKTRGQQVTLSCSPISGHRSVSWYQQTPGQGLQFLFEYFSETQRNKGNFPGRFSGRQFSNSRSEMNVSTLELGDSALYLCASSFTGKETQYFGPGTRLLVL.

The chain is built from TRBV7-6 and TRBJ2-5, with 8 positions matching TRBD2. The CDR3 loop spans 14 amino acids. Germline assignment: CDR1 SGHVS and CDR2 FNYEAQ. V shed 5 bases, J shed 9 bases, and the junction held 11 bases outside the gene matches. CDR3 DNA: TGTGCCAGCAGCCCCCCGACTAGCGCCCGAGCCCAGTACTTC. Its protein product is CASSPPTSARAQYF.

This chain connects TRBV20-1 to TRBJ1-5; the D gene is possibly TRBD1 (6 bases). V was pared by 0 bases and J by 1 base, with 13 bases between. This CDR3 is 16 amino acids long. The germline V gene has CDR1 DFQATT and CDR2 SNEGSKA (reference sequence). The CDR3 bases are TGCAGTGCTAGAGATGAGGGGGGATGGAGCAATCAGCCCCAGCATTTT. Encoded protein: CSARDEGGWSNQPQHF.

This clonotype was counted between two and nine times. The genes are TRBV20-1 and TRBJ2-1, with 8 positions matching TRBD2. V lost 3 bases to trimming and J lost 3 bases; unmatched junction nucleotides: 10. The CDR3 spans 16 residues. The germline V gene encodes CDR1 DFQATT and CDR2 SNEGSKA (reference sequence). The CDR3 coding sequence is TGCAGTGCTAGCGAAGCCAGGACTAGCAGCTACAATGAGCAGTTCTTC. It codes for CSASEARTSSYNEQFF.

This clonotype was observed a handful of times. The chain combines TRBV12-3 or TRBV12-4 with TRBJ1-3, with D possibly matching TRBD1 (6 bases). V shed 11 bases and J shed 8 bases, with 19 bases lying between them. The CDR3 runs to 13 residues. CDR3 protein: CAWALQGLDTIYF. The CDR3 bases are TGTGCCTGGGCGCTGCAGGGGTTGGACACCATATATTTT.

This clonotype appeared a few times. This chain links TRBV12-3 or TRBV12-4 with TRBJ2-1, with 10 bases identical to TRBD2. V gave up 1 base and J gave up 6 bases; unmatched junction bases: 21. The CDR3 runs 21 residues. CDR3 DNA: TGTGCCAGCAGTTTAGGGCCAGGGGGCGGTTTGATCCTAGCGGGGGCCAATGAGCAGTTCTTC. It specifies CASSLGPGGGLILAGANEQFF.